A selection of T cell receptor beta chains follows, all from one sample in a study of blood T cell repertoires in COVID-19. Using immunoSEQ multiplex PCR, the repertoire was profiled, and TCRdb retains in-frame clones only, with some absent. This sample has a few hundred thousand clones; 65% to 90% occur once, and the top ten carry 9.5% to 10%. Sequenced sample: peripheral blood. These receptors were obtained from a man in his fifties or sixties with active or convalescent COVID-19. CDR3s include the opening cysteine and the closing phenylalanine or tryptophan. The D gene is left open where the match is weak. Size tells how often a clone was seen (once, few, many) or the class of an expanded clone, and some rows leave it out.

TRBJ2-2 | NA | TRBV2 | NA | CASLATVNTGELFF | TGTGCCAGCCTCGCCACAGTCAACACCGGGGAGCTGTTTTTT
TRBJ2-5 | NA | TRBV10-3 | NA | CAISESDSQETQYF | TGTGCCATCAGTGAGTCCGACAGCCAAGAGACCCAGTACTTC
TRBJ2-5 | once | TRBV9 | TRBD2 | CASSPSGGAGETQYF | TGTGCCAGCAGCCCTAGCGGGGGGGCAGGAGAGACCCAGTACTTC
TRBJ2-3 | NA | TRBV6-2/TRBV6-3 | NA | CASSYGTGDTQYF | TGTGCCAGCAGTTACGGGACTGGGGATACGCAGTATTTT
TRBJ1-5 | NA | TRBV15 | TRBD1 | CATSREREQGSNQPQHF | TGTGCCACCAGCAGAGAGCGGGAACAGGGGAGCAATCAGCCCCAGCATTTT
TRBJ2-1 | NA | TRBV27 | TRBD2 | CASSSGLAGYNEQFF | TGTGCCAGCAGTTCGGGACTAGCGGGATACAATGAGCAGTTCTTC
TRBJ1-5 | once | TRBV6-5 | NA | CASSYIQGDQPQHF | TGTGCCAGCAGTTACATACAGGGCGATCAGCCCCAGCATTTT
TRBJ1-4 | NA | TRBV4-3 | NA | CASSQQSGTPYNEKLFF | TGCGCCAGCAGCCAACAGTCGGGGACACCCTATAATGAAAAACTGTTTTTT
TRBJ1-1 | few | TRBV14 | NA | CASSHGKRVGAEAFF | TGTGCCAGCAGCCACGGCAAGAGGGTAGGCGCTGAAGCTTTCTTT
TRBJ2-5 | NA | TRBV2 | TRBD1 | CASSKQGFEETQYF | TGTGCCAGCAGCAAACAGGGGTTCGAAGAGACCCAGTACTTC
TRBJ2-5 | few | TRBV2 | NA | CASSDGGNQETQYF | TGTGCCAGCAGTGATGGGGGGAACCAAGAGACCCAGTACTTC
TRBJ2-3 | NA | TRBV19 | TRBD2 | CAPGAGNLPRTSGGAGTDTQYF | TGTGCCCCCGGAGCAGGAAACCTTCCCCGGACTAGCGGGGGGGCAGGCACAGATACGCAGTATTTT
TRBJ2-3 | NA | TRBV15 | TRBD1 | CATSMRQGADTQYF | TGTGCCACCAGCATGCGACAGGGGGCAGATACGCAGTATTTT
TRBJ1-1 | NA | TRBV28 | NA | CASSLQGLNTEAFF | TGTGCCAGCAGTTTGCAGGGGCTGAACACTGAAGCTTTCTTT
TRBJ1-4 | NA | TRBV1 | NA | CTSSLNGTGVGEKLFF | TGCACCAGCAGCCTCAACGGGACAGGGGTAGGGGAAAAACTGTTTTTT
TRBJ1-2 | NA | TRBV7-9 | TRBD1 | CASSPTDRGGYGYTF | TGTGCCAGCAGCCCGACGGACAGGGGTGGGTATGGCTACACCTTC
TRBJ1-1 | NA | TRBV5-5 | TRBD1 | CASSLGTGGYTEAFF | TGTGCCAGCAGCTTGGGGACAGGGGGCTACACTGAAGCTTTCTTT
TRBJ1-3 | NA | TRBV19 | NA | CASSVWTVSGNTIYF | TGTGCCAGTAGTGTTTGGACAGTCTCTGGAAACACCATATATTTT
TRBJ2-2 | NA | TRBV14 | TRBD1 | CASSEGQGEVGELFF | TGTGCCAGCAGCGAAGGACAGGGAGAAGTCGGGGAGCTGTTTTTT
TRBJ1-5 | NA | TRBV5-1 | NA | CARPDSRFFQPQHF | TGCGCCAGGCCAGACAGCCGGTTTTTTCAGCCCCAGCATTTT
TRBJ1-1 | NA | TRBV10-2 | NA | CASSWDTGNTEAFF | TGCGCCAGCAGCTGGGACACCGGGAACACTGAAGCTTTCTTT
TRBJ2-3 | NA | TRBV11-2 | NA | CASSLGRTDTQYF | TGTGCCAGCAGCTTGGGGAGGACAGATACGCAGTATTTT
TRBJ1-2 | NA | TRBV28 | NA | CASSPGEYGYTF | TGTGCCAGCAGCCCAGGGGAATATGGCTACACCTTC
TRBJ1-1 | NA | TRBV14 | NA | CASSHPGNLDEAFF | TGTGCCAGCAGCCATCCCGGGAACCTCGATGAAGCTTTCTTT
TRBJ2-7 | NA | TRBV21-1 | NA | CASIVPGQGYEQYF | TGTGCCAGCATCGTCCCGGGACAGGGGTACGAGCAGTACTTC
TRBJ2-3 | NA | TRBV2 | TRBD1 | CASSGGQGVATDTQYF | TGTGCCAGCAGTGGGGGCCAGGGGGTTGCAACAGATACGCAGTATTTT
TRBJ2-3 | NA | TRBV14 | NA | CASSQIGRGVGTQYF | TGTGCCAGCAGCCAAATCGGGAGAGGTGTCGGTACGCAGTATTTT
TRBJ2-3 | NA | TRBV28 | TRBD2 | CASSFELAGGADTQYF | TGTGCCAGCAGTTTCGAACTAGCGGGAGGGGCAGATACGCAGTATTTT
TRBJ1-6 | NA | TRBV28 | NA | CASSRGGGSSPLHF | TGTGCCAGCAGTCGAGGGGGTGGGAGTTCACCCCTCCACTTT
TRBJ1-4 | once | TRBV6-5 | TRBD1 | CASGPGQGDEKLFF | TGTGCCAGCGGACCGGGACAGGGGGATGAAAAACTGTTTTTT
TRBJ1-2 | NA | TRBV29-1 | TRBD1 | CSVVGKGPGTGLGYTF | TGCAGCGTTGTGGGAAAGGGGCCCGGGACAGGGTTGGGCTACACCTTC
TRBJ2-2 | NA | TRBV7-2 | NA | CASSPVTGQRELFF | TGTGCCAGCAGCCCGGTTACAGGGCAAAGGGAGCTGTTTTTT
TRBJ2-5 | NA | TRBV19 | NA | CASSIDPLPAPRETQYF | TGTGCCAGTAGTATAGATCCCCTCCCCGCCCCGAGAGAGACCCAGTACTTC
TRBJ2-2 | NA | TRBV7-2 | NA | CASSPTYGAGLGNTGELFF | TGTGCCAGCAGCCCAACCTATGGTGCAGGGTTGGGGAACACCGGGGAGCTGTTTTTT